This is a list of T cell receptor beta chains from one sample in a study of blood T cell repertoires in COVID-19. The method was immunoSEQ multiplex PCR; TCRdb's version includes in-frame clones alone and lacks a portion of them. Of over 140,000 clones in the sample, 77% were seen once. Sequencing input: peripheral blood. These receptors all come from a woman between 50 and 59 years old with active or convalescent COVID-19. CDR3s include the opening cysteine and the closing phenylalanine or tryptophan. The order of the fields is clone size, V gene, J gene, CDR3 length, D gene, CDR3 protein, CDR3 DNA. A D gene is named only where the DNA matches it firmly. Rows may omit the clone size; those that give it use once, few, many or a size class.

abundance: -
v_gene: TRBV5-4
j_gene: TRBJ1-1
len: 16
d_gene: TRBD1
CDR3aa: CASSSPTTGVVTEAFF
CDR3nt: TGTGCCAGCAGCTCGCCTACGACAGGGGTGGTCACTGAAGCTTTCTTT

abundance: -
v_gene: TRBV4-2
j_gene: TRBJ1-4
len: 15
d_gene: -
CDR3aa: CASSLSSGSNEKLFF
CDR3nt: TGTGCCAGCAGCCTTTCATCGGGATCTAATGAAAAACTGTTTTTT

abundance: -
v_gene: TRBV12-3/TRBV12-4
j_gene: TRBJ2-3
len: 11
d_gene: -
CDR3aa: CASRQGHTQYF
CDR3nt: TGTGCCAGCAGACAGGGTCATACGCAGTATTTT

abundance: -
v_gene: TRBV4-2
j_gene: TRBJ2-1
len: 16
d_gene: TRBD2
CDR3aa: CASSQEVAGSYNEQFF
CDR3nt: TGTGCCAGCAGCCAAGAGGTAGCGGGATCATACAATGAGCAGTTCTTC

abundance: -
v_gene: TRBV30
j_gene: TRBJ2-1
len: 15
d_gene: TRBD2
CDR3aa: CAWSVSAGAYNEQFF
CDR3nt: TGTGCCTGGAGTGTATCAGCGGGGGCCTACAATGAGCAGTTCTTC

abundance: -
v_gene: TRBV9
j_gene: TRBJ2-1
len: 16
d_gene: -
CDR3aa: CASSAHTGNSYNEQFF
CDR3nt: TGTGCCAGCAGCGCACACACAGGCAACTCCTACAATGAGCAGTTCTTC

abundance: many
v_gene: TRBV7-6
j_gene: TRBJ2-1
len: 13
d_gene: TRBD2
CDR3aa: CASSPGLVNEQFF
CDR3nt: TGTGCCAGCAGCCCGGGACTAGTCAATGAGCAGTTCTTC

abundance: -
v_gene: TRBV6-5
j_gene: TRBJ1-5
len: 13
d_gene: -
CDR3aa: CASVRGRNQPQHF
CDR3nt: TGTGCCAGCGTCCGGGGGAGAAATCAGCCCCAGCATTTT

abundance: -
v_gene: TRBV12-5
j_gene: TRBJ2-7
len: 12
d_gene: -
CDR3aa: CASGPGEYEQYF
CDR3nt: TGTGCTAGTGGTCCCGGGGAGTACGAGCAGTACTTC

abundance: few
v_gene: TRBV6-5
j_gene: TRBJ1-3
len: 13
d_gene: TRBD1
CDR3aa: CASQDRALNTIYF
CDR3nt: TGTGCCAGCCAGGACAGGGCATTGAACACCATATATTTT

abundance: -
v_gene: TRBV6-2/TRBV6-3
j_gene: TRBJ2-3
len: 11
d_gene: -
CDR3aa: CASSPADTQYF
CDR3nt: TGTGCCAGCAGTCCCGCAGATACGCAGTATTTT